This TCR beta chain was recovered during a study of post-analysis software for immune sequencing data. The TCR beta cDNA libraries contained unique molecular identifiers. TCRdb recomputed calls from the PCR reads with MiXCR, one row per CDR3 protein. The sample consists of about 680,000 distinct CDR3 sequences, approximately 59% of them appearing once. Sequenced sample: blood. The receptor's source is a girl aged 2-10 years with multiple sclerosis.

The CDR3 bases are TGTGCCACCAGCAGAGAGGTAGGGGCAAAACAGCCCCAGCATTTT. This sequence encodes CATSREVGAKQPQHF. The rearrangement joins TRBV15 to TRBJ1-5; D is perhaps TRBD1 (5 bases). CDR1 and CDR2 from the germline V gene are LNHNV and YYDKDF (reference sequence). The CDR3 extends over 15 amino acids. The V gene lost 0 bases and the J gene lost 7 bases, with 13 bases spanning the gap.